The 29 T cell receptor beta chains in this list originate from one sample, sequenced in a study of T cell responses to AZD1222 COVID-19 vaccine. Using immunoSEQ multiplex PCR, the repertoire was profiled, and TCRdb retains in-frame clones only, with some absent. The data contain some 95,000 clones, approximately 89% of them singletons. The sequencing used peripheral blood, collected on day 0 of MenACWY control vaccination. The receptors were sampled from an adult in good health.

This clone showed up just once. J is TRBJ2-2 and V is TRBV12-5; D might be TRBD2 (6 bases). With 3 bases removed from V and 5 bases from J, the gap between germline ends came to 13 bases. Germline lookup yields CDR1 LGHNT and CDR2 FRNRAP. The length of the CDR3 is 15 residues. CDR3 sequence: CASGLFGGWTGELFF. As DNA, the CDR3 is TGTGCTAGTGGTTTATTTGGGGGGTGGACCGGGGAGCTGTTTTTT.

This chain links TRBV6-5 with TRBJ2-2, with 9 bases matching TRBD2. Trimming removed 5 bases from V and 0 bases from J; junction bases left unmatched: 1. This CDR3 spans 15 amino acids. The germline CDR1 and CDR2 sequences are MNHEY and SVGAGI. In DNA, the CDR3 is TGTGCCAGCAGTCCTAGCGGGGCGAACACCGGGGAGCTGTTTTTT. It encodes CASSPSGANTGELFF.

V gene TRBV7-6 combines with J gene TRBJ2-3; weak D call: TRBD2 (5 bases). Germline CDR1 reads SGHVS; CDR2 reads FNYEAQ. Trimming left V 5 bases short and J 0 bases short, with 18 bases between. CDR3 length: 17 amino acids. The CDR3 region has the DNA TGTGCCAGCAGCCTCGTGCTAGCTGCTACTAGCACAGATACGCAGTATTTT. Translated: CASSLVLAATSTDTQYF.

V is TRBV5-1 and J is TRBJ1-4; no reliable D call. The CDR3 covers 14 residues. Between the trimmed V and J ends, which lost 0 bases and 6 bases, there was a span of 9 bases. From germline, CDR1 is SGHRS and CDR2 YFSETQ. CDR3 nucleotide sequence: TGCGCCAGCAGCTTGGGACGGTACGATGAAAAACTGTTTTTT. It codes for CASSLGRYDEKLFF.

Only a few counts were recorded for this clone. The J gene is TRBJ2-2, the V gene TRBV7-2, with 7 bases matching TRBD2. Germline V gene lookup returns CDR1 SGHTA and CDR2 FQGNSA. The CDR3 totals 14 residues. J gave up 8 bases and V 4 bases, and 7 bases lay outside the gene matches. CDR3 loop: CASSSGLVKGELFF. For the CDR3, the DNA is TGTGCCAGCAGCTCCGGACTAGTGAAAGGGGAGCTGTTTTTT.

This chain connects TRBV3-1 (or the pseudogene TRBV3-2) to TRBJ1-2, with a weak D call TRBD1 (6 bases). The CDR3 contains 15 residues. The germline V and J ends were trimmed by 0 bases and 10 bases, with 18 bases remaining between them. CDR1 LGHDT and CDR2 YNNKEL come from the germline V gene (reference sequence). The CDR3 loop reads CASSQDGTQLELYTF. The CDR3, as DNA: TGTGCCAGCAGCCAAGATGGGACACAGTTAGAACTCTACACCTTC.

The gene calls are TRBV3-1 (or the pseudogene TRBV3-2) and TRBJ1-2; the D is unclear. This CDR3 contains 15 residues. Trimming stripped 1 base from V and 1 base from J, with 10 bases between. Germline V gene data show CDR1 as LGHDT and CDR2 as YNNKEL (reference sequence). The CDR3 sequence: CASSQGGRLNYGYTF. The CDR3, as DNA: TGTGCCAGCAGCCAAGGAGGCAGACTTAACTATGGCTACACCTTC.

The gene calls are TRBV19 and TRBJ1-6; maybe TRBD1 (5 bases). The CDR3 contains 14 residues. Germline V CDR1 and CDR2: LNHDA, SQIVND (reference sequence). Trimming took 6 bases from V and 6 from J, leaving 12 bases between them. The CDR3 DNA follows: TGTGCCAGTAGCCCGGGACTCTTTAATTCACCCCTCCACTTT. It is translated as CASSPGLFNSPLHF.

This clone was detected only once. As DNA, the CDR3 is TGTGCCAGCAGACCGAGACTAGGTTCGGATGAGCAGTTCTTC. This encodes CASRPRLGSDEQFF. The chain employs TRBV6-5 and TRBJ2-1; D possibly corresponds to TRBD2 (6 bases). Germline assignment: CDR1 MNHEY and CDR2 SVGAGI. This CDR3 has 14 residues. The V and J ends lost 6 bases and 8 bases respectively, with 17 bases between them.

The chain uses TRBV7-9 and TRBJ1-1, with D perhaps matching TRBD1 (5 bases). The CDR3 sequence is 13 residues long. Looked up from germline, CDR1 is SEHNR and CDR2 is FQNEAQ (reference sequence). V shed 2 bases and J shed 6 bases, with 10 bases lying between them. The CDR3 sequence is CASSLSRDSEAFF. CDR3 DNA sequence: TGTGCCAGCAGCTTAAGCAGGGACTCTGAAGCTTTCTTT.

The chain combines TRBV3-1 (or the pseudogene TRBV3-2) with TRBJ2-2; 9 nucleotides line up with TRBD2. J lost 7 bases, V lost 1 base, and 4 bases had no gene match. CDR3 length: 15 residues. Germline-derived CDR1 and CDR2 are LGHDT and YNNKEL (reference sequence). CDR3 protein: CASSQALRGGGELFF. The CDR3 region has the DNA TGTGCCAGCAGCCAAGCTTTGCGGGGGGGCGGGGAGCTGTTTTTT.

V is TRBV7-3 and J is TRBJ2-1; either TRBD1 or TRBD2 may fit D (5 bases each). The ends were cut back, 3 bases at V and 4 bases at J, with 13 bases in the middle. The germline CDR1 and CDR2 sequences are SGHTA and FQGTGA. There are 15 residues in the CDR3. This CDR3 reads CASSFGGRGYNEQFF. In DNA, the CDR3 is TGTGCCAGCAGCTTTGGAGGTAGGGGTTACAATGAGCAGTTCTTC.

This chain uses TRBV9 with TRBJ2-1; 10 nucleotides match TRBD2. The CDR3 loop spans 15 amino acids. V was pared by 0 bases and J by 4 bases, with 1 base of the junction left unmatched. The germline V gene encodes CDR1 SGDLS and CDR2 YYNGEE. The CDR3 reads CASSVELAGYNEQFF. The CDR3 DNA reads as TGTGCCAGCAGCGTAGAACTAGCGGGGTACAATGAGCAGTTCTTC.

V usage is TRBV27 and J usage is TRBJ1-5; the D is unclear. The germline CDR1 and CDR2 sequences are MNHEY and SMNVEV (reference sequence). Trimming left V 5 bases short and J 2 bases short, with 13 bases between. The CDR3 covers 15 residues. The CDR3 region is CASSPWTGGNQPQHF. The CDR3 coding sequence is TGTGCCAGCAGTCCCTGGACCGGAGGCAATCAGCCCCAGCATTTT.

The gene calls are TRBV3-1 (or the pseudogene TRBV3-2) and TRBJ2-5; D is uncertain. The CDR3 is 15 residues long. Per the germline V gene, CDR1 is LGHDT and CDR2 is YNNKEL (reference sequence). The V end was cut by 0 bases, the J end by 2 bases, with 10 bases between. The CDR3: CASSQDMKTQETQYF. CDR3 DNA: TGTGCCAGCAGCCAAGATATGAAAACACAAGAGACCCAGTACTTC.

The gene calls are TRBV3-1 (or the pseudogene TRBV3-2) and TRBJ1-6, with TRBD1 matching 8 bases. The CDR3 loop spans 16 amino acids. Trimming took 3 bases from V and 7 from J; bases not matched to a gene: 8. The germline V gene encodes CDR1 LGHDT and CDR2 YNNKEL (reference sequence). The CDR3 bases are TGTGCCAGCAGCCAGGAGGGACAGGCGAGGAATTCACCCCTCCACTTT. The encoded protein is CASSQEGQARNSPLHF.

V gene TRBV6-5 combines with J gene TRBJ2-1, with TRBD2 identical over 14 bases. J gave up 15 bases and V 3 bases, and 10 bases lay outside the gene matches. CDR3 size: 15 residues. Per the germline V gene, CDR1 is MNHEY and CDR2 is SVGAGI. CDR3 DNA sequence: TGTGCCAGCAGTTATTCCCCGACTAGCGGGGGGGCTCTGTTCTTC. Protein product: CASSYSPTSGGALFF.

This clone was observed a few times. The chain joins TRBV19 to TRBJ2-3; D gene uncertain. V shed 7 bases and J shed 5 bases, with 25 bases lying between them. Germline CDR1 LNHDA, CDR2 SQIVND (reference sequence). This CDR3 has 17 residues. In DNA form, the CDR3 reads TGTGCCAGTAAGGTCCCTAGTAAAAAAGGGTGGAGAGATACGCAGTATTTT. Protein sequence: CASKVPSKKGWRDTQYF.

The J gene is TRBJ1-3, the V gene TRBV7-2; the D is unclear. Between the trimmed V and J ends, which lost 5 bases and 0 bases, there was a span of 11 bases. Germline CDR1 and CDR2: SGHTA and FQGNSA. This CDR3 has 15 amino acids. CDR3 amino acids: CASSQTALSGNTIYF. CDR3 DNA: TGTGCCAGCAGCCAAACAGCTCTCTCTGGAAACACCATATATTTT.

The count of this clone is one. Mismatch with germline at one junction end may stem from a read error. J is TRBJ2-2 and V is TRBV28; D not resolved. CDR3 size: 15 residues. CDR1 and CDR2 (germline): MDHEN, SYDVKM. In nucleotides, the CDR3 is TGTGCCAGCAGGTCTTATGGCAAGCGCACCGAGGAGCTGTTTTTT. It codes for CASRSYGKRTEELFF.

The rearrangement uses TRBV6-6 and TRBJ1-2; D possibly corresponds to TRBD1 (5 bases). There are 14 residues in the CDR3. The germline gives CDR1 MNHNY, CDR2 SVGAGI (reference sequence). Trimming removed 5 bases at V and 4 bases at J, with 14 bases between. CDR3 protein: CASSPPGRSYGYTF. The CDR3, as DNA: TGTGCCAGCAGTCCTCCGGGACGGAGCTATGGCTACACCTTC.

The rearrangement links TRBV7-9 to TRBJ1-2, with D possibly TRBD1 on 6 matching bases. This CDR3 region has 15 residues. Per germline, CDR1 SEHNR and CDR2 FQNEAQ (reference sequence). The germline V and J ends were trimmed by 5 bases and 4 bases, with 17 bases remaining between them. CDR3 DNA: TGTGCCAGCAGCACGCGCGGGGGGCAGGGCTATGGCTACACCTTC. This codes for CASSTRGGQGYGYTF.

The rearrangement links TRBV18 to TRBJ1-6; no firm D call. The germline V gene encodes CDR1 KGHSH and CDR2 LQKENI. V was clipped by 6 bases and J by 10 bases, with 31 bases between them. This CDR3 has 19 residues. The CDR3 DNA follows: TGTGCCAGCTCGCTATATCCCCCACCATTGACAATGGAAGAATCACCCCTCCACTTT. This codes for CASSLYPPPLTMEESPLHF.

The genes are TRBV6-6 and TRBJ2-1, with TRBD2 matching 8 bases. This CDR3 region has 15 residues. Looked up from germline, CDR1 is MNHNY and CDR2 is SVGAGI (reference sequence). V shed 6 bases and J 0 bases; nucleotides not matched to a gene: 4. CDR3 sequence (DNA): TGTGCCAGCAGCCCCGGGGGGGTCTCCTACAATGAGCAGTTCTTC. It codes for CASSPGGVSYNEQFF.

The chain carries TRBV6-7 and TRBJ1-2; the D is unclear. TRBV6-7 is treated as an ORF (open reading frame) with a function not yet certain. The CDR3 has 17 amino acids. Trimming cost V 5 bases and J 0 bases, with 19 bases left between them. CDR3 residues: CASSPGPNTSTNYGYTF. The CDR3 region has the DNA TGTGCCAGCAGTCCGGGCCCAAATACCTCAACTAACTATGGCTACACCTTC.

The rearrangement links TRBV11-2 to TRBJ2-2; D is ambiguous. V shed 1 base and J shed 3 bases, with 3 bases lying between them. The CDR3 is 13 amino acids. Per germline, CDR1 SGHAT and CDR2 FQNNGV. The CDR3 is CASSLVDTGELFF. In nucleotides, the CDR3 is TGTGCCAGCAGCTTAGTCGACACCGGGGAGCTGTTTTTT. The whole variable domain, remainder taken from reference TRBV11-2 and TRBJ2-2, is EAGVAQSPRYKIIEKRQSVAFWCNPISGHATLYWYQQILGQGPKLLIQFQNNGVVDDSQLPKDRFSAERLKGVDSTLKIQPAKLEDSAVYLCASSLVDTGELFFGEGSRLTVL.

The chain employs TRBV7-9 and TRBJ1-1, with D uncertain. V was cut by 8 bases and J by 8 bases, with 15 bases left in between. In germline, CDR1 is SEHNR, CDR2 FQNEAQ (reference sequence). The CDR3 loop spans 12 amino acids. CDR3 DNA: TGTGCCAGCTCCTACGGCCTTGGGGAAGCTTTCTTT. Translation: CASSYGLGEAFF.

The CDR3 protein is CASSFLSGELFF. The CDR3 DNA reads TGTGCCAGCAGCTTTCTCTCCGGGGAGCTGTTTTTT. J is TRBJ2-2 and V is TRBV11-2; D uncertain. The length of the CDR3 is 12 residues. The V and J ends lost 3 bases and 6 bases respectively, with 5 bases between them. Germline CDR1 and CDR2: SGHAT and FQNNGV.

The rearrangement joins TRBV6-5 to TRBJ1-5, with 11 nucleotides matching TRBD1. Germline CDR1 is MNHEY and CDR2 is SVGAGI. The CDR3 runs 14 residues. V trimming: 6 bases; J trimming: 6 bases; junction bases outside the gene matches: 4. CDR3 in amino acids: CASSRDRGFQPQHF. The DNA of the CDR3 is TGTGCCAGCAGCCGGGACAGGGGGTTTCAGCCCCAGCATTTT.